This T cell receptor (beta chain) was profiled in a study of T cells in Graves' hyperthyroidism and ophthalmopathy. Study information: Once the initial diagnosis was made, peripheral blood was obtained before any treatment. Study results and limitations: The model forecast ophthalmopathy, anticipating it by a median approximately 6.1 months before onset.

TCR beta CDR3 sequences were amplified from RNA transcripts. RT-PCR in the first round (using the HTBI primer set) targeted the TCR CDR3. TCRdb reprocessed the multiplex PCR reads with MiXCR, giving one entry per CDR3 protein. This sample has roughly 630,000 distinct CDR3 sequences, with approximately 14% found just once. Exclusion of patients followed from uncontrolled infection, other autoimmune disease, pregnancy or lactation. This clonotype was found many times. Antigen: not known. The sequencing sample was made of blood. This sequence originates from a woman aged 25 to 39 with Graves' hyperthyroidism.

CDR3 in DNA: TGTGCCAGCAGTGAAGCGGGATACGACCAGCCCCAGCATTTT. Protein sequence: CASSEAGYDQPQHF. This sequence joins TRBV2 and TRBJ1-5, with D hard to call. Germline values: CDR1 SNHLY, CDR2 FYNNEI. V was shortened by 0 bases and J by 7 bases, with 10 bases between the two germline ends. This CDR3 is built from 14 residues.